This TCR beta chain was obtained from a study of PD-1 blockade in mismatch repair-deficient tumors. The wider study: Patients had eleven to twelve mismatch repair-deficient cancer types, all previously treated and progressing. Study-level results: Tumor-resident clones, often undetectable pretreatment in blood, expanded then contracted after pembrolizumab.

The method was immunoSEQ multiplex PCR; TCRdb's version includes in-frame clones alone and lacks a portion of them. The table includes roughly 120,000 clones, roughly 90% detected once. Germline V gives CDR1 SEHNR, CDR2 FQNEAQ (reference sequence). The V segment lost 5 bases and the J segment 2 bases; nucleotides outside the gene matches: 10. The CDR3 is 17 amino acids. PCR or immunohistochemistry showed mismatch repair deficiency in every enrolled patient. The TCR-sequenced patients were a few responders to pembrolizumab. A note on this clone: What it binds is unknown.

J is TRBJ1-5 and V is TRBV7-9; TRBD1 matches 9 bases. Sequencing used peripheral blood, obtained 70 to 73 weeks after starting pembrolizumab. The sequence came from an adult with mismatch repair-deficient cancer. CDR3 protein: CASSPGQGRGGNQPQHF. The CDR3 bases are TGTGCCAGCAGCCCGGGACAGGGTAGGGGGGGCAATCAGCCCCAGCATTTT.